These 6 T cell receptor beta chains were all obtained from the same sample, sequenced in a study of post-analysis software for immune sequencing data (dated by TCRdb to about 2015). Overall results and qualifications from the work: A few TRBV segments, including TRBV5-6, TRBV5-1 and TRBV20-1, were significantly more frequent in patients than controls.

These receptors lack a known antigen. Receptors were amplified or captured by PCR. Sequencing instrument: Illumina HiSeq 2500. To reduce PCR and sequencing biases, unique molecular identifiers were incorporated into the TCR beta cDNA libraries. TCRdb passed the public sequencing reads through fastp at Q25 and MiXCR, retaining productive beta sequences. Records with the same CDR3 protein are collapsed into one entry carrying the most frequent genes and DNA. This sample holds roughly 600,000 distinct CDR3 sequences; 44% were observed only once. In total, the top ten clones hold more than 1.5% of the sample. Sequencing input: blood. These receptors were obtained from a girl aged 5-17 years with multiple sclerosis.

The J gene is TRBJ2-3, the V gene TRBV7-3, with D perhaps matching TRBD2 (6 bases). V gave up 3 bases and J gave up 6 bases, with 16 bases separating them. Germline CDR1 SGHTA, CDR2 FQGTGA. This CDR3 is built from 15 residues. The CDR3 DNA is TGTGCCAGCAGCTTGACCCTTCGCGGGGATGATACGCAGTATTTT. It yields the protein CASSLTLRGDDTQYF.

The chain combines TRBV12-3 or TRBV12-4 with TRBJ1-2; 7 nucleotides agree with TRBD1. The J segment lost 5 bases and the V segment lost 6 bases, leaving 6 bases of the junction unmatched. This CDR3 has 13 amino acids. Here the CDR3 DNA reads TGTGCCAGCAGCCCTGGGGGACAGTATGGCTACACCTTC. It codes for CASSPGGQYGYTF.

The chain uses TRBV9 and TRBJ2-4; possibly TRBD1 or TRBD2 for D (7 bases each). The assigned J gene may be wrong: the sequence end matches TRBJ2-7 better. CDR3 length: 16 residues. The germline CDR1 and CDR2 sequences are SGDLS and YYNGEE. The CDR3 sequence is CASSPRGGGLLGEQYF. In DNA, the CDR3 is TGTGCCAGCAGCCCCCGGGGAGGGGGCTTGTTAGGCGAGCAGTACTTC.

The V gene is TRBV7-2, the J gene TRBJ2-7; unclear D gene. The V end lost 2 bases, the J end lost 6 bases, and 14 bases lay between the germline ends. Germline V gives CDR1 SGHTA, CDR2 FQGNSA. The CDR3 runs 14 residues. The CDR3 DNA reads TGTGCCAGCAGCTTACTCCGCATGAGTCCCGAGCAGTACTTC. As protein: CASSLLRMSPEQYF.

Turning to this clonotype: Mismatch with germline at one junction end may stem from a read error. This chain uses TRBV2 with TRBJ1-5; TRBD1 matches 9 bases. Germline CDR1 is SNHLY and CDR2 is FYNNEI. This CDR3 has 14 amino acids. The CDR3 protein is CAGRTGAEYQPQHF. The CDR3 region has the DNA TGTGCCGGCAGGACAGGGGCAGAATATCAGCCCCAGCATTTT.

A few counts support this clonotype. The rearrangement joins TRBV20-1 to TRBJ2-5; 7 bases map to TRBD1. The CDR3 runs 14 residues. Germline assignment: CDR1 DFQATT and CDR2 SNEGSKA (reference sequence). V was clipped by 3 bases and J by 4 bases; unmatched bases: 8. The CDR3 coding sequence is TGCAGTGCTAGCCGGGACAGTCTGTCAGAGACCCAGTACTTC. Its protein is CSASRDSLSETQYF.